The 19 T cell receptor beta chains below were found in one sample sequenced in a study of blood T cell repertoires in COVID-19. Sequenced by immunoSEQ multiplex PCR; TCRdb stores in-frame clones only, minus some. The repertoire includes hundreds of thousands of clones, more than 80% of them detected once, and roughly 1.4% sits in the top ten. Input material: peripheral blood. The receptors originated from a woman aged 25 to 45 with active or convalescent COVID-19.

The CDR3 nucleotides are TGTGCCTGGAGTGGGCAGGGAGGCAGTGAGCAGTTCTTC. It yields the protein CAWSGQGGSEQFF. The rearrangement links TRBV30 to TRBJ2-1, with D perhaps matching TRBD2 (6 bases). Looked up from germline, CDR1 is GTSNPN and CDR2 is SVGIG (reference sequence). The V end was cut by 1 base, the J end by 9 bases, with 13 bases between. The CDR3 sequence is 13 residues long.

The CDR3: CASSEMLPRLAGGTLQETQYF. The CDR3 nucleotides read TGTGCCAGCAGTGAAATGCTACCCCGGCTAGCGGGGGGCACGCTCCAAGAGACCCAGTACTTC. This rearrangement joins TRBV2 to TRBJ2-5; 11 nucleotides line up with TRBD2. The germline gives CDR1 SNHLY, CDR2 FYNNEI. Germline trimming cut 2 bases from V and 1 base from J; bases unmatched to any gene: 18. The CDR3 sequence is 21 residues long.

This clone was seen a few times. This chain uses TRBV4-1 with TRBJ1-2, with unresolved D. V dropped 0 bases and J dropped 8 bases, with 13 bases sitting between them. Germline CDR1 reads MGHRA; CDR2 reads YSYEKL. This CDR3 is built from 14 residues. CDR3 DNA sequence: TGCGCCAGCAGCCAAGAACGGGGAATACAAGGCTACACCTTC. Its protein is CASSQERGIQGYTF.

V usage is TRBV6-1 and J usage is TRBJ1-6; TRBD1 is a possible D gene (6 bases). Trimming left V 4 bases short and J 0 bases short, with 13 bases between. There are 17 residues in the CDR3. CDR1 is MNHNS, CDR2 SASEGT, per germline. Written as DNA, the CDR3 is TGTGCCAGCAGTGGACGGACAGTCAGCTCCTATAATTCACCCCTCCACTTT. It yields the protein CASSGRTVSSYNSPLHF.

The rearrangement links TRBV30 to TRBJ2-2, with 10 bases aligning to TRBD2. This CDR3 is built from 15 residues. Unmatched junction bases numbered 5, after V lost 2 bases and J lost 5 bases. Germline V CDR1 and CDR2: GTSNPN, SVGIG (reference sequence). CDR3 DNA: TGTGCCTGGAGTCTAGCGGGAGTGGGAACCGGGGAGCTGTTTTTT. This gives the protein CAWSLAGVGTGELFF.

This sequence joins TRBV7-9 and TRBJ2-1; TRBD2 aligns across 9 bases. The CDR3 has 14 amino acids. CDR1 SEHNR and CDR2 FQNEAQ come from the germline V gene (reference sequence). V gave up 8 bases and J gave up 8 bases; unmatched junction bases: 10. The CDR3 reads CASEREVSFHEQFF. The CDR3 bases are TGTGCCAGCGAGCGGGAGGTATCCTTCCATGAGCAGTTCTTC.

V is TRBV3-1 (or the pseudogene TRBV3-2) and J is TRBJ1-1, with D unclear. Germline loops: CDR1 LGHDT, CDR2 YNNKEL (reference sequence). V dropped 8 bases and J dropped 3 bases, with 13 bases sitting between them. The CDR3 is 13 residues long. In nucleotides, the CDR3 is TGTGCCAGCTTACTAGACGGTTACACTGAAGCTTTCTTT. It yields the protein CASLLDGYTEAFF.

This clone was found once. The CDR3 reads CSVLTVGGLDYGYTF. As DNA, the CDR3 is TGCAGCGTTCTGACGGTGGGGGGATTGGACTATGGCTACACCTTC. The chain has TRBV29-1 and TRBJ1-2; D possibly corresponds to TRBD1 (5 bases). CDR3 size: 15 residues. V was trimmed by 5 bases and J by 3 bases, leaving 19 bases between them. Germline-derived CDR1 and CDR2 are SQVTM and ANQGSEA.

This sequence joins TRBV24-1 and TRBJ2-7; 11 nucleotides align to TRBD2. Germline trimming cut 7 bases from V and 4 bases from J; bases unmatched to any gene: 8. The CDR3 is 15 amino acids. Germline CDR1 is KGHDR and CDR2 is SFDVKD. CDR3 amino acids: CATSPTSGSLYEQYF. The CDR3, as DNA: TGTGCCACCAGCCCTACTAGCGGGAGTCTTTACGAGCAGTACTTC.

This clone was detected a few times. The chain uses TRBV4-1 and TRBJ2-7, with unresolved D. V dropped 1 base and J dropped 0 bases, with 10 bases sitting between them. CDR1 and CDR2 (germline): MGHRA, YSYEKL. CDR3 size: 15 residues. The CDR3 protein is CASSQGTVSSYEQYF. The CDR3 bases are TGCGCCAGCAGCCAAGGTACAGTGAGCTCCTACGAGCAGTACTTC.

The genes are TRBV4-1 and TRBJ1-4; the match to TRBD1 covers 8 bases. CDR3 length equals 15 residues. V shed 3 bases and J 8 bases; nucleotides not matched to a gene: 8. Germline CDR1 reads MGHRA; CDR2 reads YSYEKL. This CDR3 is CASSHAGGWREKLFF. The CDR3 DNA is TGCGCCAGCAGCCACGCAGGGGGCTGGCGAGAAAAACTGTTTTTT.

The chain has TRBV10-1 and TRBJ2-7; TRBD1 aligns across 7 bases. Germline trimming cut 5 bases from V and 2 bases from J; bases unmatched to any gene: 6. In germline, CDR1 is WNHNN, CDR2 SYGVQD (reference sequence). CDR3 length: 14 amino acids. In DNA form, the CDR3 reads TGCGCCAGCAGTTTGGGGGACAGCACCTACGAGCAGTACTTC. This codes for CASSLGDSTYEQYF.

This chain connects TRBV18 to TRBJ2-2, with 7 bases aligning to TRBD1. This CDR3 comprises 16 residues. Germline V gene sequence: CDR1 KGHSH, CDR2 LQKENI. The junction had 9 bases not matched to a gene; V was cut back by 8 bases and J by 0 bases. The CDR3, as DNA: TGTGCCAGCACCGGACAGGTCGCCGCGAACACCGGGGAGCTGTTTTTT. Translation gives CASTGQVAANTGELFF.

This chain links TRBV7-2 with TRBJ2-2; D possibly corresponds to TRBD2 (6 bases). The length of the CDR3 is 16 residues. Germline CDR1 SGHTA, CDR2 FQGNSA. Between the trimmed V and J ends, which lost 5 bases and 4 bases, there was a span of 17 bases. The CDR3 is CASSPGWGAGTGELFF. CDR3 nucleotides: TGTGCCAGCAGCCCGGGCTGGGGAGCGGGCACCGGGGAGCTGTTTTTT.

This clone has just a few counts. The chain uses TRBV6-5 and TRBJ1-1, with a weak D call TRBD1 (5 bases). V shed 6 bases and J shed 1 base, with 15 bases lying between them. Germline V gene lookup returns CDR1 MNHEY and CDR2 SVGAGI. The CDR3 length is 15 residues. The CDR3 coding sequence is TGTGCCAGCAGGAGTTCGGGGGTCAAGAACACTGAAGCTTTCTTT. It encodes CASRSSGVKNTEAFF.

The chain carries TRBV5-1 and TRBJ2-7; D may be TRBD1 (6 bases). The length of the CDR3 is 12 residues. Germline CDR1 is SGHRS and CDR2 is YFSETQ. Between the trimmed V and J ends, which lost 4 bases and 5 bases, there was a span of 10 bases. CDR3 protein: CASSATGNEQYF. Here the CDR3 DNA reads TGCGCCAGCAGCGCCACAGGGAACGAGCAGTACTTC. Variable domain in full (rest from reference TRBV5-1 and TRBJ2-7): KAGVTQTPRYLIKTRGQQVTLSCSPISGHRSVSWYQQTPGQGLQFLFEYFSETQRNKGNFPGRFSGRQFSNSRSEMNVSTLELGDSALYLCASSATGNEQYFGPGTRLTVT.

This sequence joins TRBV5-4 and TRBJ1-2; D gene uncertain. The CDR3 loop spans 16 amino acids. Trimming left V 4 bases short and J 5 bases short, with 21 bases between. The germline gives CDR1 SGHNT, CDR2 YYREEE (reference sequence). In DNA, the CDR3 is TGTGCCAGCAGCCTGGATTGGGCGCCACAAGGATATGGCTACACCTTC. Protein: CASSLDWAPQGYGYTF.

This clone has a single count. This chain uses TRBV18 with TRBJ2-7; 8 bases map to TRBD1. The CDR3 is 16 amino acids. Per germline, CDR1 KGHSH and CDR2 LQKENI. V lost 3 bases to trimming and J lost 2 bases; unmatched junction nucleotides: 9. In DNA form, the CDR3 reads TGTGCCAGCTCACCCCTTCCGGGACAGGCTACCTACGAGCAGTACTTC. Translating it yields CASSPLPGQATYEQYF.

The rearrangement joins TRBV10-2 to TRBJ2-1; D unresolved. Trimming removed 3 bases at V and 5 bases at J, with 2 bases between. In germline, CDR1 is WSHSY, CDR2 SAAADI. The CDR3 has 11 amino acids. Here the CDR3 reads CASSDNNEQFF. CDR3 sequence (DNA): TGCGCCAGCAGTGACAACAATGAGCAGTTCTTC.